The T cell receptor (beta chain) under discussion was sequenced for a study of cytomegalovirus exposure and HLA in healthy donors. Study-wide points: TCR beta chains numbering roughly 150 were designated cytomegalovirus-associated.

This PCR relied on a set of 60 Vbeta primers and 13 Jbeta primers. Clones were sequenced by immunoSEQ multiplex PCR, and TCRdb holds only the in-frame ones, with some missing. Among roughly 120,000 clones, 80% were seen once, and the ten largest hold more than 2.5%. Comment on this clone: Its antigen is unknown.

Trimming removed 5 bases from V and 6 bases from J; junction bases left unmatched: 8. The CDR3 length is 15 residues. The germline V gene has CDR1 SGHAT and CDR2 FQNNGV. The TCR sequence derives from a male donor in good health and CMV-seronegative. This chain joins TRBV11-2 and TRBJ2-2, with 8 bases identical to TRBD1. Sample: PBMCs. CDR3 sequence reads: CASSLRTGWAGELFF. The CDR3 DNA follows: TGTGCCAGCAGCCTACGGACAGGGTGGGCCGGGGAGCTGTTTTTT.